A single sample is the source of the 22 T cell receptor beta chains below, sequenced in a study of blood T cell repertoires in COVID-19. This table comes from immunoSEQ multiplex PCR, and its TCRdb copy is limited to in-frame clones, with some not included. The sample yields roughly 200,000 clones, roughly 89% seen once. The material sequenced was peripheral blood. All receptors derive from a man in his 60s who had recovered from COVID-19.

This chain connects TRBV11-2 to TRBJ1-5, with D perhaps matching TRBD1 (6 bases). V was shortened by 2 bases and J by 6 bases, with 11 bases between the two germline ends. The CDR3 contains 14 residues. Germline assignment: CDR1 SGHAT and CDR2 FQNNGV. The CDR3 region is CASSLTGSTQPQHF. For the CDR3, the DNA is TGTGCCAGCAGCTTAACAGGGTCCACTCAGCCCCAGCATTTT.

This clone occurred once. The V call is TRBV5-1, the J call TRBJ2-3, with TRBD2 matching 7 bases. V lost 3 bases to trimming and J lost 4 bases; unmatched junction nucleotides: 5. Germline CDR1 SGHRS, CDR2 YFSETQ. The CDR3 contains 14 residues. The CDR3: CASSSGTNSDTQYF. In nucleotides, the CDR3 is TGCGCCAGCAGCTCAGGGACTAACTCAGATACGCAGTATTTT.

The chain combines TRBV7-2 with TRBJ1-6; TRBD1 might be the D (6 bases). The V gene lost 6 bases and the J gene lost 10 bases, with 16 bases spanning the gap. The CDR3 covers 14 residues. From germline, CDR1 is SGHTA and CDR2 FQGNSA. The CDR3: CASRATGLESPLHF. CDR3 DNA: TGTGCCAGCAGAGCTACAGGGTTGGAATCACCCCTCCACTTT.

In its sample, this clone was seen many times. The chain has TRBV15 and TRBJ2-3, with 11 bases identical to TRBD2. The CDR3 runs 15 residues. Germline V gene lookup returns CDR1 LNHNV and CDR2 YYDKDF (reference sequence). With 0 bases clipped from V and 6 bases from J, the junction kept 2 bases outside the gene matches. The CDR3 region is CATSRDSGGADTQYF. In nucleotides, the CDR3 is TGTGCCACCAGCAGAGATAGCGGGGGGGCCGATACGCAGTATTTT.

The genes are TRBV30 and TRBJ2-1; a weak D match, TRBD1 (6 bases). Germline V CDR1 and CDR2: GTSNPN, SVGIG (reference sequence). The CDR3 consists of 16 residues. Trimming pared 0 bases from V and 1 base from J, leaving 13 bases between. The CDR3 is CAWSVHTGTSYNEQFF. As DNA, the CDR3 is TGTGCCTGGAGTGTACATACAGGGACGTCCTACAATGAGCAGTTCTTC.

This clone was counted a single time. This chain uses TRBV6-6 with TRBJ2-5; TRBD1 agrees at 9 bases. Germline CDR1 and CDR2: MNHNY and SVGAGI (reference sequence). The ends lost 6 bases at V and 5 bases at J; junction bases unmatched: 7. This CDR3 spans 14 amino acids. The CDR3 bases are TGTGCCAGCAGCCCGGGACAGGGCTACGAGACCCAGTACTTC. It translates to CASSPGQGYETQYF.

This clone has only one observation. This rearrangement joins TRBV5-1 to TRBJ2-4, with 8 bases fitting TRBD1. Germline loops: CDR1 SGHRS, CDR2 YFSETQ. This CDR3 comprises 13 residues. V lost 5 bases, J lost 6 bases, and 4 bases stayed unmatched. The CDR3 sequence: CASRPDRGNIQYF. DNA of the CDR3: TGCGCCAGCAGGCCTGACAGGGGAAACATTCAGTACTTC.

The gene calls are TRBV28 and TRBJ1-5; D gene unclear. The CDR3 loop spans 11 amino acids. Trimming pared 6 bases from V and 7 bases from J, leaving 7 bases between. Germline CDR1 MDHEN, CDR2 SYDVKM. The CDR3 sequence: CASRRGQPQHF. Here the CDR3 DNA reads TGTGCCAGCAGGAGAGGCCAGCCCCAGCATTTT. The full variable domain, its missing parts supplied by reference TRBV28 and TRBJ1-5, is DVKVTQSSRYLVKRTGEKVFLECVQDMDHENMFWYRQDPGLGLRLIYFSYDVKMKEKGDIPEGYSVSREKKERFSLILESASTNQTSMYLCASRRGQPQHFGDGTRLSIL.

The chain carries TRBV19 and TRBJ1-5; no reliable D call. The V end lost 9 bases, the J end lost 4 bases, and 19 bases lay between the germline ends. The germline gives CDR1 LNHDA, CDR2 SQIVND (reference sequence). This CDR3 spans 15 amino acids. The CDR3 here is CASKTQISGNQPQHF. DNA of the CDR3: TGTGCCAGCAAGACACAGATTTCAGGAAATCAGCCCCAGCATTTT.

The genes are TRBV16 and TRBJ1-2, with a tentative D call TRBD1 (5 bases). V lost 0 bases to trimming and J lost 8 bases, with 13 bases between them. Germline values: CDR1 KGHSY, CDR2 FQNENV. CDR3 length: 14 amino acids. The CDR3 sequence: CASSQSSRAVGYTF. Here the CDR3 DNA reads TGTGCCAGCAGCCAATCCTCCAGGGCGGTCGGCTACACCTTC.

The chain combines TRBV7-9 with TRBJ2-5; no clear D. The CDR3 loop spans 13 amino acids. Germline assignment: CDR1 SEHNR and CDR2 FQNEAQ (reference sequence). V dropped 3 bases and J dropped 2 bases, with 7 bases sitting between them. CDR3 sequence (DNA): TGTGCCAGCAGCTTCAGCGTACAAGAGACCCAGTACTTC. This gives the protein CASSFSVQETQYF.

The chain couples TRBV25-1 to TRBJ1-2; D may be TRBD1 (5 bases). The CDR3 runs to 12 residues. From germline, CDR1 is MGHDK and CDR2 SYGVNS. V lost 1 base and J 8 bases, leaving 8 bases between the germline ends. For the CDR3, the DNA is TGTGCCAGCAGTGAATCGGAGGGGGGCTACACCTTC. Its protein product is CASSESEGGYTF.

The chain links TRBV2 to TRBJ1-1, with D possibly matching TRBD1 (6 bases). CDR1 and CDR2 from the germline V gene are SNHLY and FYNNEI. The CDR3 consists of 12 residues. V lost 6 bases and J lost 6, with 11 bases in between. The CDR3 DNA reads as TGTGCCAGCAGACCAGGGGTCTCTGAAGCTTTCTTT. Its protein is CASRPGVSEAFF.

V gene TRBV5-5 combines with J gene TRBJ2-2; D possibly corresponds to TRBD2 (6 bases). Trimming removed 1 base at V and 3 bases at J, with 10 bases between. The CDR3 consists of 15 residues. Germline CDR1 is SGHKS and CDR2 is YYEKEE (reference sequence). For the CDR3, the DNA is TGTGCCAGCAGCTTGTGGACTACCGACACCGGGGAGCTGTTTTTT. It encodes CASSLWTTDTGELFF.

The V call is TRBV3-1 (or the pseudogene TRBV3-2), the J call TRBJ2-1; maybe TRBD1 (5 bases). The V gene lost 3 bases and the J gene lost 4 bases, with 13 bases spanning the gap. The germline gives CDR1 LGHDT, CDR2 YNNKEL (reference sequence). The CDR3 consists of 15 residues. The CDR3 DNA reads as TGTGCCAGCAGCCAGGGGCCGCAGGAATACAATGAGCAGTTCTTC. This sequence encodes CASSQGPQEYNEQFF.

The chain has TRBV29-1 and TRBJ1-1; TRBD1 aligns across 8 bases. The ends lost 6 bases at V and 2 bases at J; junction bases unmatched: 8. This CDR3 has 14 amino acids. Germline CDR1 reads SQVTM; CDR2 reads ANQGSEA. CDR3 DNA: TGCAGCGTAACCGACAGGGGTTTTAACACTGAAGCTTTCTTT. It encodes CSVTDRGFNTEAFF.

V and J are TRBV5-4 and TRBJ2-3; D uncertain. V lost 4 bases, J lost 5 bases, and 5 bases lay in between. CDR1 and CDR2 from the germline V gene are SGHNT and YYREEE (reference sequence). The CDR3 runs to 11 residues. DNA of the CDR3: TGTGCCAGCAGCCGAGAAGATACGCAGTATTTT. Translation gives CASSREDTQYF.

This clone was recorded only once. The chain links TRBV28 to TRBJ1-2, with TRBD1 matching over 7 bases. V lost 4 bases to trimming and J lost 0 bases; unmatched junction nucleotides: 5. This CDR3 spans 15 amino acids. Germline assignment: CDR1 MDHEN and CDR2 SYDVKM. The CDR3 here is CASSSTGRTNYGYTF. DNA for the CDR3: TGTGCCAGCAGTTCGACAGGGCGGACTAACTATGGCTACACCTTC.

The J gene is TRBJ1-1, the V gene TRBV6-5; D is undetermined. The CDR3 sequence is 11 residues long. Germline-derived CDR1 and CDR2 are MNHEY and SVGAGI. The V gene lost 2 bases and the J gene lost 8 bases, with 6 bases spanning the gap. The CDR3 DNA is TGTGCCAGCAGTTACAACGGGGAAGCTTTCTTT. It codes for CASSYNGEAFF.

This chain joins TRBV28 and TRBJ2-1, with TRBD1 matching over 9 bases. CDR1 is MDHEN, CDR2 SYDVKM, per germline. V was pared by 6 bases and J by 9 bases, with 30 bases of the junction left unmatched. The CDR3 is made up of 21 amino acids. In DNA form, the CDR3 reads TGTGCCAGCAGATTACCTATCAAGAACAGGGGGCACAGGCCGTCGTGTGGTGAGCAGTTCTTC. The encoded protein is CASRLPIKNRGHRPSCGEQFF.

The rearrangement links TRBV7-9 to TRBJ1-2; D gene ambiguous. The CDR3 contains 12 residues. CDR1 is SEHNR and CDR2 is FQNEAQ in the germline V gene (reference sequence). V was cut by 2 bases and J by 6 bases, with 7 bases left in between. This CDR3 is CASSLRGDGYTF. For the CDR3, the DNA is TGTGCCAGCAGCTTACGAGGTGATGGCTACACCTTC. Full variable domain (remainder filled in from reference TRBV7-9 and TRBJ1-2): DTGVSQNPRHKITKRGQNVTFRCDPISEHNRLYWYRQTLGQGPEFLTYFQNEAQLEKSRLLSDRFSAERPKGSFSTLEIQRTEQGDSAMYLCASSLRGDGYTFGSGTRLTVV.

This chain joins TRBV30 and TRBJ1-6; D gene ambiguous. CDR1 and CDR2 (germline): GTSNPN, SVGIG (reference sequence). V lost 4 bases and J 8 bases, leaving 9 bases between the germline ends. The CDR3 loop spans 12 amino acids. The CDR3 DNA is TGTGCCTGGACAGATGGGCATTCACCCCTCCACTTT. Protein: CAWTDGHSPLHF.